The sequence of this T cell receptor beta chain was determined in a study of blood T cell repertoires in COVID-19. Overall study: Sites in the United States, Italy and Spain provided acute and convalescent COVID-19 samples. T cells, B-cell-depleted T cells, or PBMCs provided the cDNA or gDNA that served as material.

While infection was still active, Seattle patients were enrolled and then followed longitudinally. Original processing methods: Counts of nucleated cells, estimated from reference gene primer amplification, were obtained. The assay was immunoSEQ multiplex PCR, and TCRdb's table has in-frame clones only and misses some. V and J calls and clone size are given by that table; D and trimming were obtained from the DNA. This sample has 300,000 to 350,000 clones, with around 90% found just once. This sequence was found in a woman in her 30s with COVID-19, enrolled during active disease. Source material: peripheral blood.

The CDR3: CASRGLAGGETQYF. The CDR3 coding sequence is TGTGCCAGCAGGGGTCTAGCGGGCGGTGAGACCCAGTACTTC. The chain uses TRBV27 and TRBJ2-5, with TRBD2 identical over 8 bases. J was trimmed by 5 bases and V by 6 bases; bases with no gene match: 8. This CDR3 has 14 residues. The germline gives CDR1 MNHEY, CDR2 SMNVEV (reference sequence).